This T cell receptor beta chain is drawn from a study of blood T cell repertoires in COVID-19 (dated by TCRdb to about 2020). Turning to the overall study: Collaborator samples came from the United States, Italy and Spain and covered acute and convalescent phases of COVID-19. The prospective study material was composed of cDNA or gDNA derived from T cells, B-cell-depleted T cells, or PBMCs. The dataset comprised deeply sampled blood TCRbeta repertoires from subjects exposed to, actively infected with, or recovered from COVID-19. The samples were drawn from two sources: the first 160 participants of the ongoing ImmuneRACE study, and 1,254 subjects contributed by 6 global collaborators. Where HLA class I and class II types were available, the types were taken from metadata supplied by the sample provider, not from assay-based typing. Sample metadata almost always included a de-identified subject ID, COVID-19 status, age in years and sex. A freely available public database, intended as a resource for researchers studying the immune response to SARS-CoV-2, is where the repertoires were released.

Reading the germline V gene (reference sequence) gives CDR1 MNHEY and CDR2 SMNVEV. The V end loses 5 bases and the J end loses 2 bases, and a stretch of 19 bases separates them. From the cysteine up to the phenylalanine, the CDR3 has a length of 17 residues. Only the CDR3 DNA is retained, 51 bases long and in frame from the first base. TCRbeta CDR3 regions were amplified from genomic DNA using the immunoSEQ Assay, a bias-controlled multiplex PCR. As for how the authors treated the data: Nucleated cell counts per sample were estimated from amplification of reference gene primers within the assay. To quantify the absolute abundance of each unique TCRbeta CDR3 rearrangement, sequence reads were collapsed and filtered. For each sample, productive Simpson clonality was calculated as the square root of Simpson's diversity index over productive rearrangements. The table was pulled from immuneACCESS by TCRdb, which kept in-frame rearrangements only. Such tables lose some clones; where checked, under half of the loss comes from unresolved V genes, and the rest has no known cause. V and J calls plus clone size are reproduced from that table; the DNA served to infer D and trimming. For this sample the table gives 35,000 to 55,000 clones, of which roughly 85% were detected only once. Less than 15% of the sample lies in the top ten.

As concerns this clone: It has no known antigen specificity. It has no much larger one-base neighbor in the sample; base qualities were not kept.

The paper's findings and limits, for the study overall: The amount of clinical and demographic metadata varied by source and participant and was provided uncurated.

Whole blood was collected in K2EDTA tubes by collaborating institutions according to the institutions' own protocols. For TCRbeta analysis, collaborators shipped samples in one of three forms: frozen whole blood, isolated PBMCs, or DNA extracted from either of those sample types. The sequencing input was peripheral blood. The chain uses TRBV27 and TRBJ2-4; the D region possibly corresponds to TRBD2 (6 bases align). The sequence came from a woman between 65 and 79 years old in a cohort sampled during active COVID-19. The encoded CDR3 is CASSPRAGSVTKNIQYF. The nucleotide sequence is TGTGCCAGCAGTCCACGGGCGGGGTCCGTAACCAAAAACATTCAGTACTTC.